This entry is about one TCR beta chain. The sample comes from a study of blood T cell repertoires in COVID-19. At the level of the study: Samples taken during acute and convalescent COVID-19 were collected in the United States, Italy and Spain. In each case, the material was cDNA or gDNA derived from T cells, B-cell-depleted T cells, or PBMCs.

The repertoire was sequenced with immunoSEQ multiplex PCR; TCRdb's copy has only in-frame clones and lacks some. Found here are some 69,000 clones, 89% of them singletons; the top ten hold roughly 4.5%. Sequencing was done on a sample of peripheral blood. This TCR was recovered from a woman in her forties or fifties with active COVID-19.

CDR3 coding DNA: TGTGCCAGCAGTTTAAGGGTCGACAGGGTGTATAATTCACCCCTCCACTTT. This codes for CASSLRVDRVYNSPLHF. This chain joins TRBV27 and TRBJ1-6, with TRBD1 matching over 7 bases. Germline V gene lookup returns CDR1 MNHEY and CDR2 SMNVEV (reference sequence). The ends lost 2 bases at V and 4 bases at J; junction bases unmatched: 8. The CDR3 loop spans 17 amino acids.